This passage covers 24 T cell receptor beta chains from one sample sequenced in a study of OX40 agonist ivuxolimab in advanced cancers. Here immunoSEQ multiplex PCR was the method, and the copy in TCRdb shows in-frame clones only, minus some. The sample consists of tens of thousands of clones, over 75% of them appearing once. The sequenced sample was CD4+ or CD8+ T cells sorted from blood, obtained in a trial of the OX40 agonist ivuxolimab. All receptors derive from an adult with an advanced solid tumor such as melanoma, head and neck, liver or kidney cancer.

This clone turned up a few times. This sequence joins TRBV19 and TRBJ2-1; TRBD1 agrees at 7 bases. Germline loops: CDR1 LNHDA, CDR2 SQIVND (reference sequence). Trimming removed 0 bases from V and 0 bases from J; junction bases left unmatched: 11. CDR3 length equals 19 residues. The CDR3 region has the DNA TGTGCCAGTAGTATAGAAGGCAGGGGGTACCCGAGCTCCTACAATGAGCAGTTCTTC. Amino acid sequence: CASSIEGRGYPSSYNEQFF.

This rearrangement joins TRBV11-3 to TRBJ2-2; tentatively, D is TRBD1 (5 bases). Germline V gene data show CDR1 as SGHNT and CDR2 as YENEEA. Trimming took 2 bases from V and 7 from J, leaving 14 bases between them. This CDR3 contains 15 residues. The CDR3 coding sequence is TGTGCCAGCAGCTTAAGGACACCGATGGGCGGGGAGCTGTTTTTT. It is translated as CASSLRTPMGGELFF.

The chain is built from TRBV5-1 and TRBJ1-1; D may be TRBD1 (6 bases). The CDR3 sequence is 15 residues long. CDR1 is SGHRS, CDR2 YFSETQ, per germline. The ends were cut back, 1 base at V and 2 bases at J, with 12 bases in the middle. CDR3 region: CASSLSGQTNTEAFF. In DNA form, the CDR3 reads TGCGCCAGCAGCTTGAGCGGACAGACTAACACTGAAGCTTTCTTT.

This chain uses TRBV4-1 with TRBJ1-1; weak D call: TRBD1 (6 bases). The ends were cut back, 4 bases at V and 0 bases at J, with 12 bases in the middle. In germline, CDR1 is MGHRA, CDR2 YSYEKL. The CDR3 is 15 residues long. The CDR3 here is CASSLRDNMNTEAFF. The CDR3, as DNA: TGCGCCAGCAGCCTCAGGGACAACATGAACACTGAAGCTTTCTTT.

CDR3: CASSRETGGGNYGYTF. For the CDR3, the DNA is TGTGCCAGTAGTAGGGAGACAGGGGGAGGCAACTATGGCTACACCTTC. The chain links TRBV19 to TRBJ1-2, with 9 bases fitting TRBD1. V lost 4 bases, J lost 2 bases, and 8 bases stayed unmatched. Germline V CDR1 and CDR2: LNHDA, SQIVND (reference sequence). CDR3 length equals 16 residues.

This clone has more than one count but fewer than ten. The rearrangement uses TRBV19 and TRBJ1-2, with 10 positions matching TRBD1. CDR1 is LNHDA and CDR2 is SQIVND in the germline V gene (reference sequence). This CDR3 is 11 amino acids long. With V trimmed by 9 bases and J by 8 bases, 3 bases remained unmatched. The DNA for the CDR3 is TGTGCCAGGACAGGGGGCTTCGGCTACACCTTC. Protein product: CARTGGFGYTF.

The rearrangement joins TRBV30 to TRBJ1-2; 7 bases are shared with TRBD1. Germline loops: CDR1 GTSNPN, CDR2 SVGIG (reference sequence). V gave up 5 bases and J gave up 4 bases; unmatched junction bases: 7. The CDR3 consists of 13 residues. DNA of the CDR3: TGTGCCTGGGTCACAGGGGCCGGCTATGGCTACACCTTC. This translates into CAWVTGAGYGYTF.

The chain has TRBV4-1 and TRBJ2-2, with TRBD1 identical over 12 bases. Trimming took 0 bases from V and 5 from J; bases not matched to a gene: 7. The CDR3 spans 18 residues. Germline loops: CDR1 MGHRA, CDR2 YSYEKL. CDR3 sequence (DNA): TGCGCCAGCAGCCAAGATTCGGGACAGGGGGCGCAAACCGGGGAGCTGTTTTTT. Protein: CASSQDSGQGAQTGELFF.

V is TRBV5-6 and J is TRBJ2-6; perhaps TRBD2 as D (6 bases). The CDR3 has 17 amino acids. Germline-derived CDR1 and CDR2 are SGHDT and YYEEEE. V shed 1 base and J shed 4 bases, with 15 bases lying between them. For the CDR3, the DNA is TGTGCCAGCAGCTTGTGGCAACCGGGGGTCGGGGCCAACGTCCTGACTTTC. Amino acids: CASSLWQPGVGANVLTF.

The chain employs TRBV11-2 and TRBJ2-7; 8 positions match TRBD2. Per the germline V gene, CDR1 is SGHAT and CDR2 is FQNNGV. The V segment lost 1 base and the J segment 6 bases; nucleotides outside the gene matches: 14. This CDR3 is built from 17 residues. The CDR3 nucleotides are TGTGCCAGCAGCTTAGGTCCCGCGGCGGGGGGAAGCTCCGAGCAGTACTTC. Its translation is CASSLGPAAGGSSEQYF.

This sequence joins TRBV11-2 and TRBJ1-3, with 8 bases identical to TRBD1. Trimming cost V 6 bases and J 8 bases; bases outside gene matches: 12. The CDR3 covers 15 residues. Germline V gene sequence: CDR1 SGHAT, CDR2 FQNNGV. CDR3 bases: TGTGCCAGCAGACTCACAGGGGGTCGCTCGCACACCATATATTTT. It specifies CASRLTGGRSHTIYF.

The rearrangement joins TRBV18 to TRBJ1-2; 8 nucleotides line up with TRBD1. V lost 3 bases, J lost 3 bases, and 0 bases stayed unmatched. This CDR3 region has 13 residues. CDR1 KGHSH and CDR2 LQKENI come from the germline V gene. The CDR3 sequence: CASSPGQDYGYTF. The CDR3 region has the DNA TGTGCCAGCTCACCGGGACAGGACTATGGCTACACCTTC.

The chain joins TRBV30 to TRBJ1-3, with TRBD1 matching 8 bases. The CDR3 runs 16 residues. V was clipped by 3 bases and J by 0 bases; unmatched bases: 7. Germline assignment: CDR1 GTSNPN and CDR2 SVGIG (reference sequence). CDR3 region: CAWRQRDRGSGNTIYF. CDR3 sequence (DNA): TGTGCCTGGAGGCAGCGCGACAGGGGCTCTGGAAACACCATATATTTT. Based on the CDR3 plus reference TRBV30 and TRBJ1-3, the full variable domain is SQTIHQWPATLVQPVGSPLSLECTVEGTSNPNLYWYRQAAGRGLQLLFYSVGIGQISSEVPQNLSASRPQDRQFILSSKKLLLSDSGFYLCAWRQRDRGSGNTIYFGEGSWLTVV.

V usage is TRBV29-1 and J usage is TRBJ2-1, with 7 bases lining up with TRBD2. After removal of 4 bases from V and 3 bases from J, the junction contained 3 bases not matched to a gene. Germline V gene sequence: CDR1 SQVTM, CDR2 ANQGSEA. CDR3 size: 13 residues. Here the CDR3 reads CSVVGGGYNEQFF. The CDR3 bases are TGCAGCGTTGTAGGCGGGGGCTACAATGAGCAGTTCTTC.

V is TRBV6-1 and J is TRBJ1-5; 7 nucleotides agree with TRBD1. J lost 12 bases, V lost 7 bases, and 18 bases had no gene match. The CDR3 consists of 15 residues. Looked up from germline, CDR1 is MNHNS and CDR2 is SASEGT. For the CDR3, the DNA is TGTGCCAGCATCCCAGGGGGGGGGACCCTCCGTCTCCAGCATTTT. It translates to CASIPGGGTLRLQHF.

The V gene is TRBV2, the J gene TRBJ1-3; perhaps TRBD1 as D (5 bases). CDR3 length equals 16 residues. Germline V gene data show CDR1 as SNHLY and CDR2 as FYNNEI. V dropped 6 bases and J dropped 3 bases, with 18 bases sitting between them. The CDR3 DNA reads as TGTGCCAGCAGCCCGGGGGAGGTCCATGTTGGAAACACCATATATTTT. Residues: CASSPGEVHVGNTIYF.

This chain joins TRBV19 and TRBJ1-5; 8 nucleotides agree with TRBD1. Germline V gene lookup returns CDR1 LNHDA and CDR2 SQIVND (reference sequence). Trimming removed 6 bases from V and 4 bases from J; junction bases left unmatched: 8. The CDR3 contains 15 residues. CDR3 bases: TGTGCCAGTAGATCAGGGGGCAGCCGGAATCAGCCCCAGCATTTT. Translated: CASRSGGSRNQPQHF. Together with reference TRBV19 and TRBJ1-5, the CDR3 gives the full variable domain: DGGITQSPKYLFRKEGQNVTLSCEQNLNHDAMYWYRQDPGQGLRLIYYSQIVNDFQKGDIAEGYSVSREKKESFPLTVTSAQKNPTAFYLCASRSGGSRNQPQHFGDGTRLSIL.

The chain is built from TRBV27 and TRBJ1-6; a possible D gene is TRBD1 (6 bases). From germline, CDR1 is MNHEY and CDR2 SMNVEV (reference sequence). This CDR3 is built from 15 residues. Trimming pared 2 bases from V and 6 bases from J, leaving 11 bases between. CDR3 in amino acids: CASSLRGDRNSPLHF. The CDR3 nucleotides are TGTGCCAGCAGTTTAAGGGGGGATCGTAATTCACCCCTCCACTTT.

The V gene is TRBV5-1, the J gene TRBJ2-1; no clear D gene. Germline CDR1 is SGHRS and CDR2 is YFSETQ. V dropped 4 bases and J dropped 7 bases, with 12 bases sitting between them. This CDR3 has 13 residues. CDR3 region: CASSLPSGNEQFF. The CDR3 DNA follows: TGCGCCAGCAGCCTCCCGAGTGGGAATGAGCAGTTCTTC.

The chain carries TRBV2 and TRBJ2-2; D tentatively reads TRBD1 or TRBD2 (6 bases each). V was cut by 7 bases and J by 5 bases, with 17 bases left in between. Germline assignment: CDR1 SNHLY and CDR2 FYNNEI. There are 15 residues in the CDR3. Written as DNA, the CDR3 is TGTGCCAGCAACGGAGGAGGGGGGAGAACCGGGGAGCTGTTTTTT. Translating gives CASNGGGGRTGELFF.

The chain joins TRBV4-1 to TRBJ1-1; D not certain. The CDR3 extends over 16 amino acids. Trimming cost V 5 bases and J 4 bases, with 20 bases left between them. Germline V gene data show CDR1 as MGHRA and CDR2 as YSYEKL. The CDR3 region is CASSWAREFDGTEAFF. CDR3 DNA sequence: TGCGCCAGCAGCTGGGCGAGGGAATTCGACGGCACTGAAGCTTTCTTT.

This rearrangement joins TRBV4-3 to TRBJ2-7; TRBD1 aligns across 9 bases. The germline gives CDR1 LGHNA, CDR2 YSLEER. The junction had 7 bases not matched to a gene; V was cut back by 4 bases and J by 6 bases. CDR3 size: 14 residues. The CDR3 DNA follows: TGCGCCAGCAGCCCTCCCGACAGGGGGTGCGAGCAGTACTTC. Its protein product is CASSPPDRGCEQYF.

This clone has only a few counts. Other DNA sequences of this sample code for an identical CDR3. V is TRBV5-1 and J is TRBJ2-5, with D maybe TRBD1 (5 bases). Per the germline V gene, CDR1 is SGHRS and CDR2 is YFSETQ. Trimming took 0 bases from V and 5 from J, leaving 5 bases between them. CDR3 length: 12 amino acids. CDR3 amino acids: CASSLEGETQYF. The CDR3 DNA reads TGCGCCAGCAGCTTGGAGGGGGAGACCCAGTACTTC.

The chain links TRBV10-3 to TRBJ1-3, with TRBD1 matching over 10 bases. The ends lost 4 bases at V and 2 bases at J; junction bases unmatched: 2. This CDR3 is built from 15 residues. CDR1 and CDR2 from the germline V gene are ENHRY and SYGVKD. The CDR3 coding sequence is TGTGCCATCAGTGGAGGACAGGGGGCTGGAAACACCATATATTTT. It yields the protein CAISGGQGAGNTIYF.